This T cell receptor beta chain was sequenced in a study of response to subunit inactivated influenza vaccine. This clonotype was found a few times. Its specificity is not known. Trimming stripped 8 bases from V and 4 bases from J, with 15 bases between. The CDR3 consists of 14 residues. Using its own MiXCR run on the RT-PCR reads, TCRdb lists one record per CDR3 protein. The sample has 450,000 to 600,000 distinct CDR3 sequences; 16% are singletons. Findings of the study overall: The authors suggested that few new T cells are recruited per seasonal influenza vaccination.

This receptor was taken from a man in his fifties or sixties who received an inactivated influenza vaccine. The chain links TRBV12-3 or TRBV12-4 to TRBJ2-1; D might be TRBD1 (6 bases). This specimen consisted of CD4+ T cells sorted from PBMCs, obtained less than 30 months after vaccination. CDR3 sequence reads: CASSSPGTYNEQFF. The DNA for the CDR3 is TGTGCCAGCTCTTCCCCTGGGACATACAATGAGCAGTTCTTC.